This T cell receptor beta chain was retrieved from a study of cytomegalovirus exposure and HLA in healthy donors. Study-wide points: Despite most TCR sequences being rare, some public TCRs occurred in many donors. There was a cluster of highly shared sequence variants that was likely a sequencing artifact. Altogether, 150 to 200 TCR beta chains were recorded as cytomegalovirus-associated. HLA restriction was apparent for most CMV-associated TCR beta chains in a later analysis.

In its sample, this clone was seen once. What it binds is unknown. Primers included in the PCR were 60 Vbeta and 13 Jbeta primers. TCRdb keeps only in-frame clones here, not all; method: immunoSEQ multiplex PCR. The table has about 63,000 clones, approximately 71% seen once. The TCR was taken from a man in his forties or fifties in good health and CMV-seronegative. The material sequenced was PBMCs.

CDR3 protein: CASSPQGFHETQYF. CDR3 DNA sequence: TGTGCCAGCAGCCCCCAGGGGTTCCATGAGACCCAGTACTTC. This chain connects TRBV5-6 to TRBJ2-5; TRBD1 is a possible D gene (6 bases). The CDR3 is 14 amino acids. Germline V CDR1 and CDR2: SGHDT, YYEEEE. V lost 4 bases to trimming and J lost 5 bases, with 15 bases between them.